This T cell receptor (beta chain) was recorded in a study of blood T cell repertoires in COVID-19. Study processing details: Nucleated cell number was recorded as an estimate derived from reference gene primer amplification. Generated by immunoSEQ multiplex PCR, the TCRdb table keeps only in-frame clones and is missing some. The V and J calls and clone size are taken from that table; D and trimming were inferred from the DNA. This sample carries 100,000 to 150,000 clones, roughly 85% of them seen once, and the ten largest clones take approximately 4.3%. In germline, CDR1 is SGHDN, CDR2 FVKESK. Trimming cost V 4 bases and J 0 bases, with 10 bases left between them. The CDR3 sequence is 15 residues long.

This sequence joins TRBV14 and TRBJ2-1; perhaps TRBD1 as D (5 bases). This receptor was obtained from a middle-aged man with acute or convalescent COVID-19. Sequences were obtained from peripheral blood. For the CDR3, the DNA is TGTGCCAGCAGCCGAGGACATAGCTCCTACAATGAGCAGTTCTTC. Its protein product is CASSRGHSSYNEQFF.